This TCR beta chain was sequenced for a study of blood T cell repertoires in COVID-19. J gave up 3 bases and V 6 bases, and 9 bases lay outside the gene matches. The CDR3 has 15 residues. Germline V gives CDR1 PRHDT, CDR2 FYEKMQ (reference sequence). Repertoires were generated with immunoSEQ multiplex PCR, while TCRdb's copy carries only in-frame clones and drops some. The repertoire holds some 120,000 clones, with 79% as singletons. This clone was recorded a few times. The rearrangement uses TRBV13 and TRBJ1-1; 8 positions agree with TRBD1. The clonotype originates from a man in his forties with active or convalescent COVID-19. Sequencing input: peripheral blood. The CDR3 reads CASSRTGGVYTEAFF. The DNA of the CDR3 is TGTGCCAGCAGTCGTACAGGGGGGGTGTACACTGAAGCTTTCTTT.